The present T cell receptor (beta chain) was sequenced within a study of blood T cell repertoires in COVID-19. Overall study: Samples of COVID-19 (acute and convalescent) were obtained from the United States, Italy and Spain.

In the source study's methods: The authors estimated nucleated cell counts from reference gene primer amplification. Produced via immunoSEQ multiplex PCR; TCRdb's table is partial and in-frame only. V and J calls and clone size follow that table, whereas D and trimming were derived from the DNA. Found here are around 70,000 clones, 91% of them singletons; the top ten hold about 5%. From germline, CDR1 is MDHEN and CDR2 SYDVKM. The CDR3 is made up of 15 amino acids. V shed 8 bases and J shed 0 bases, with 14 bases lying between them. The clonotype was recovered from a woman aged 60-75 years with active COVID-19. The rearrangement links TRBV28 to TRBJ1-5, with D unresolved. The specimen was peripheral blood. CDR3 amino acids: CASLEPSYSNQPQHF. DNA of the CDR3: TGTGCCAGCCTGGAGCCGTCTTATAGCAATCAGCCCCAGCATTTT.